The 15 T cell receptor beta chains below come from one sample, sequenced in a study of blood T cell repertoires in COVID-19. The repertoire was sequenced with immunoSEQ multiplex PCR; TCRdb's copy has only in-frame clones and lacks some. The sample has 210,000 or so clones; about four fifths are singletons. Source material: peripheral blood. These receptors were collected from a woman between 65 and 79 years old with active or convalescent COVID-19.

The chain couples TRBV11-2 to TRBJ1-1; D is uncertain. Germline lookup yields CDR1 SGHAT and CDR2 FQNNGV. This CDR3 spans 15 amino acids. Deletions cut 1 base from V and 5 bases from J, with 14 bases between. The CDR3 DNA reads TGTGCCAGCAGCTTAGCCCCGACACTTCTAACTGAAGCTTTCTTT. Its protein is CASSLAPTLLTEAFF.

This clone has just a few counts. The chain recombines TRBV9 with TRBJ2-7; D possibly corresponds to TRBD2 (5 bases). V was clipped by 1 base and J by 3 bases, with 14 bases between them. CDR1 and CDR2 (germline): SGDLS, YYNGEE. The CDR3 totals 15 residues. This CDR3 is CASSVSAAELYEQYF. The CDR3 DNA is TGTGCCAGCAGCGTATCAGCGGCGGAACTCTACGAGCAGTACTTC.

This clone was recorded a few times. The J gene is TRBJ2-6, the V gene TRBV6-5; D is undetermined. Trimming took off 2 bases at V and 0 bases at J, with 5 bases between the two ends. Looked up from germline, CDR1 is MNHEY and CDR2 is SVGAGI. The CDR3 length is 15 residues. The CDR3 is CASSYRYSGANVLTF. The CDR3 DNA reads as TGTGCCAGCAGTTACCGGTACTCTGGGGCCAACGTCCTGACTTTC.

This chain links TRBV2 with TRBJ1-1; 9 nucleotides agree with TRBD1. V lost 6 bases, J lost 1 base, and 6 bases stayed unmatched. This CDR3 is 15 amino acids long. In germline, CDR1 is SNHLY, CDR2 FYNNEI. The CDR3 DNA sequence: TGTGCCAGCAGGCCGGACAGGGGAAGGAACACTGAAGCTTTCTTT. It translates to CASRPDRGRNTEAFF.

This chain links TRBV7-9 with TRBJ1-6; TRBD1 matches at 10 bases. The CDR3 is 15 residues long. CDR1 SEHNR and CDR2 FQNEAQ come from the germline V gene (reference sequence). V lost 3 bases and J lost 7; bases outside the gene matches: 3. The CDR3 bases are TGTGCCAGCAGCTTCCGGACAGGGGGGAATTCACCCCTCCACTTT. It is translated as CASSFRTGGNSPLHF.

The rearrangement joins TRBV7-2 to TRBJ2-7, with 7 positions matching TRBD2. Germline CDR1 and CDR2: SGHTA and FQGNSA. The ends lost 3 bases at V and 8 bases at J; junction bases unmatched: 16. This CDR3 contains 16 residues. CDR3 nucleotides: TGTGCCAGCAGCTTCCCGCGGGGCGGGAGAGAGATTAAGCAGTACTTC. Encoded protein: CASSFPRGGREIKQYF.

V usage is TRBV19 and J usage is TRBJ2-7; 9 nucleotides line up with TRBD1. Germline V gives CDR1 LNHDA, CDR2 SQIVND (reference sequence). CDR3 length: 16 residues. V lost 2 bases, J lost 2 bases, and 7 bases stayed unmatched. The CDR3 DNA reads TGTGCCAGTAGTATAACCGGGACAGGGATCACCTACGAGCAGTACTTC. Its protein is CASSITGTGITYEQYF.

The chain links TRBV27 to TRBJ2-1; D ambiguous. The length of the CDR3 is 12 residues. Trimming shortened V by 6 bases and J by 9 bases, and 12 bases separated the two germline ends. Germline V lookup: CDR1 MNHEY, CDR2 SMNVEV (reference sequence). CDR3 loop: CASSLVSGEQFF. DNA of the CDR3: TGTGCCAGCAGCCTGGTTAGTGGTGAGCAGTTCTTC.

The chain combines TRBV19 with TRBJ2-2, with D perhaps matching TRBD1 (6 bases). V was clipped by 5 bases and J by 1 base, with 20 bases between them. Germline V lookup: CDR1 LNHDA, CDR2 SQIVND (reference sequence). The CDR3 sequence is 18 residues long. Here the CDR3 reads CASSVREGGTVNTGELFF. CDR3 DNA sequence: TGTGCCAGTAGTGTTCGTGAAGGGGGTACGGTGAACACCGGGGAGCTGTTTTTT. The variable domain in full, completed from reference TRBV19 and TRBJ2-2, reads DGGITQSPKYLFRKEGQNVTLSCEQNLNHDAMYWYRQDPGQGLRLIYYSQIVNDFQKGDIAEGYSVSREKKESFPLTVTSAQKNPTAFYLCASSVREGGTVNTGELFFGEGSRLTVL.

The chain has TRBV10-1 and TRBJ2-1, with D possibly TRBD2 on 5 matching bases. V shed 2 bases and J shed 7 bases, with 9 bases lying between them. This CDR3 has 13 amino acids. Germline lookup yields CDR1 WNHNN and CDR2 SYGVQD (reference sequence). CDR3 nucleotide sequence: TGCGCCAGCAGTGAGGGTGGGAGAAATGAGCAGTTCTTC. Amino acid sequence: CASSEGGRNEQFF.

The genes are TRBV19 and TRBJ2-1; 9 bases map to TRBD2. CDR3 length equals 17 residues. The V and J ends lost 10 bases and 4 bases, in that order; junction bases with no gene match: 17. From germline, CDR1 is LNHDA and CDR2 SQIVND (reference sequence). CDR3 protein: CATSLGWGGRAYNEQFF. The CDR3, as DNA: TGTGCCACCTCGCTCGGCTGGGGCGGGAGGGCGTACAATGAGCAGTTCTTC.

This clone was counted once. This sequence joins TRBV6-5 and TRBJ2-6, with 9 nucleotides matching TRBD1. The CDR3 is 15 amino acids. The germline CDR1 and CDR2 sequences are MNHEY and SVGAGI. The trim removed 8 bases at V and 2 bases at J, leaving 4 bases unmatched. CDR3 coding DNA: TGTGCCAGCGAAACAGGGGGCACTGGGGCCAACGTCCTGACTTTC. Amino acid sequence: CASETGGTGANVLTF.

The rearrangement joins TRBV6-5 to TRBJ1-1; the match to TRBD1 covers 8 bases. The CDR3 is made up of 13 amino acids. Trimming at V came to 6 bases and at J to 1 base, leaving 1 base not matched to a gene. The germline CDR1 and CDR2 sequences are MNHEY and SVGAGI. CDR3 in DNA: TGTGCCAGCAGCGGACAGGGGAACACTGAAGCTTTCTTT. Its translation is CASSGQGNTEAFF.

The chain recombines TRBV6-1 with TRBJ2-2, with D possibly TRBD1 on 5 matching bases. V gave up 3 bases and J gave up 0 bases, with 11 bases separating them. The CDR3 consists of 16 residues. Germline V gives CDR1 MNHNS, CDR2 SASEGT. The CDR3 here is CASSDRTFTNTGELFF. DNA for the CDR3: TGTGCCAGCAGTGACCGGACATTTACGAACACCGGGGAGCTGTTTTTT.

V and J are TRBV11-1 and TRBJ2-7; D perhaps matches TRBD1 (5 bases). The germline V gene encodes CDR1 SGHAT and CDR2 FQDESV (reference sequence). This CDR3 has 11 residues. V lost 4 bases to trimming and J lost 7 bases, with 8 bases between them. This chain's CDR3 is CASSSHREQYF. The CDR3 DNA sequence: TGTGCCAGCAGCTCCCACAGGGAGCAGTACTTC.